The present TCR beta chain was sequenced within a study of blood T cell repertoires in COVID-19. Study in general: The origin of the acute and convalescent COVID-19 samples was the United States, Italy and Spain. T cells, B-cell-depleted T cells, or PBMCs provided the cDNA or gDNA that served as material.

This CDR3 spans 13 amino acids. The germline V gene has CDR1 SGHDN and CDR2 FVKESK. V lost 5 bases to trimming and J lost 10 bases, with 17 bases between them. Authors' methods: By means of reference gene primer amplification, nucleated cell counts were estimated. TCRdb's copy holds only in-frame clones and misses some; the assay was immunoSEQ multiplex PCR. The V and J calls and clone size were taken over from that table, and D and trimming were inferred from the DNA. The sample has roughly 150,000 clones; about three quarters are singletons. This sequence originates from a man in his 70s with acute or convalescent COVID-19. The chain has TRBV14 and TRBJ1-1; a weak D match, TRBD1 (5 bases). Sequenced input: peripheral blood. This CDR3 reads CASSVSGGIGAFF. The CDR3 DNA is TGTGCCAGCAGCGTTTCGGGGGGAATCGGAGCTTTCTTT.